This is a list of T cell receptor beta chains from one sample in a study of T cell responses to AZD1222 COVID-19 vaccine. Generated by immunoSEQ multiplex PCR, the TCRdb table keeps only in-frame clones and is missing some. This table has approximately 150,000 clones, about 94% appearing once. The specimen was peripheral blood, collected on day 0 of AZD1222 vaccination. The source is an adult in good health. The CDR3 runs from the conserved cysteine through the conserved F or W. Fields, in order: CDR3 length, V gene, clone size, J gene, D gene, CDR3 protein, CDR3 DNA. A D gene is named only where the DNA matches it firmly. The size entry is marked missing in some rows and otherwise reads once, few, many or a size class.

len: 16
v_gene: TRBV9
abundance: once
j_gene: TRBJ1-1
d_gene: .
CDR3aa: CASSVVEEGGLAEAFF
CDR3nt: TGTGCCAGCAGCGTAGTGGAGGAGGGAGGACTCGCTGAAGCTTTCTTT

len: 14
v_gene: TRBV27
abundance: .
j_gene: TRBJ1-6
d_gene: .
CDR3aa: CASRRGVLSSPLHF
CDR3nt: TGTGCCAGCCGTCGTGGAGTATTGAGTTCACCCCTCCACTTT

len: 16
v_gene: TRBV5-1
abundance: .
j_gene: TRBJ1-1
d_gene: .
CDR3aa: CASSLETAGLGSEAFF
CDR3nt: TGCGCCAGCAGCTTGGAGACGGCGGGGTTGGGGTCTGAAGCTTTCTTT

len: 13
v_gene: TRBV29-1
abundance: .
j_gene: TRBJ1-1
d_gene: TRBD1
CDR3aa: CSVVGQGSTEAFF
CDR3nt: TGCAGCGTTGTAGGACAGGGATCCACTGAAGCTTTCTTT

len: 16
v_gene: TRBV15
abundance: .
j_gene: TRBJ1-4
d_gene: .
CDR3aa: CATSESSGTLGEKLFF
CDR3nt: TGTGCCACCAGCGAAAGCTCCGGGACACTCGGGGAAAAACTGTTTTTT

len: 13
v_gene: TRBV7-2
abundance: .
j_gene: TRBJ2-3
d_gene: .
CDR3aa: CASSLGLTDTQYF
CDR3nt: TGTGCCAGCAGCTTAGGGCTCACAGATACGCAGTATTTT

len: 13
v_gene: TRBV5-1
abundance: .
j_gene: TRBJ2-7
d_gene: .
CDR3aa: CASRLGGNYEQYF
CDR3nt: TGCGCCAGCAGATTAGGGGGGAACTACGAGCAGTACTTC

len: 14
v_gene: TRBV3-1/TRBV3-2
abundance: .
j_gene: TRBJ2-1
d_gene: TRBD2
CDR3aa: CASTPSGAYNEQFF
CDR3nt: TGTGCCAGCACACCTAGCGGGGCCTACAATGAGCAGTTCTTC

len: 18
v_gene: TRBV7-9
abundance: .
j_gene: TRBJ1-2
d_gene: TRBD1
CDR3aa: CASSLAGTGAVSEGGYTF
CDR3nt: TGTGCCAGCAGCTTAGCGGGGACAGGGGCCGTAAGTGAAGGTGGCTACACCTTC

len: 12
v_gene: TRBV27
abundance: once
j_gene: TRBJ1-4
d_gene: .
CDR3aa: CASSFLGEKLFF
CDR3nt: TGTGCCAGCAGTTTCCTGGGGGAAAAACTGTTTTTT

len: 16
v_gene: TRBV15
abundance: .
j_gene: TRBJ2-1
d_gene: .
CDR3aa: CATSRDTDIQTEGQFF
CDR3nt: TGTGCCACCAGCAGAGATACGGACATCCAGACTGAGGGGCAGTTCTTC

len: 16
v_gene: TRBV13
abundance: .
j_gene: TRBJ2-1
d_gene: TRBD2
CDR3aa: CASSRRLAGGRNEQFF
CDR3nt: TGTGCCAGCAGCCGACGACTAGCGGGGGGGCGTAATGAGCAGTTCTTC

len: 17
v_gene: TRBV30
abundance: .
j_gene: TRBJ2-7
d_gene: TRBD2
CDR3aa: CAYDSPGLAGQTYEQYF
CDR3nt: TGTGCCTACGATTCTCCGGGACTAGCGGGGCAAACCTACGAGCAGTACTTC

len: 16
v_gene: TRBV29-1
abundance: .
j_gene: TRBJ1-2
d_gene: TRBD1
CDR3aa: CSVDSPGQGASYGYTF
CDR3nt: TGCAGCGTTGACAGCCCGGGACAGGGGGCCAGCTATGGCTACACCTTC

len: 15
v_gene: TRBV9
abundance: .
j_gene: TRBJ2-1
d_gene: .
CDR3aa: CASSAQGSSYNEQFF
CDR3nt: TGTGCCAGCAGCGCCCAGGGATCATCCTACAATGAGCAGTTCTTC

len: 14
v_gene: TRBV10-3
abundance: .
j_gene: TRBJ1-2
d_gene: TRBD1
CDR3aa: CAISESREGAGYTF
CDR3nt: TGTGCCATCAGTGAGTCGAGGGAGGGGGCTGGCTACACCTTC

len: 14
v_gene: TRBV7-6
abundance: .
j_gene: TRBJ1-2
d_gene: .
CDR3aa: CASSPQGEIYGYTF
CDR3nt: TGTGCCAGCAGCCCCCAAGGGGAAATCTATGGCTACACCTTC

len: 15
v_gene: TRBV5-4
abundance: .
j_gene: TRBJ1-1
d_gene: .
CDR3aa: CASSLQTGKNTEAFF
CDR3nt: TGTGCCAGCAGCTTGCAAACGGGAAAGAACACTGAAGCTTTCTTT

len: 15
v_gene: TRBV9
abundance: few
j_gene: TRBJ1-4
d_gene: .
CDR3aa: CASSVGPASNEKLFF
CDR3nt: TGTGCCAGCAGCGTAGGTCCAGCGTCTAATGAAAAACTGTTTTTT

len: 20
v_gene: TRBV27
abundance: .
j_gene: TRBJ1-6
d_gene: TRBD1
CDR3aa: CASSLDYRDRLMDDNSPLHF
CDR3nt: TGTGCCAGCAGTTTGGACTACCGGGACAGACTGATGGATGATAATTCACCCCTCCACTTT

len: 14
v_gene: TRBV29-1
abundance: once
j_gene: TRBJ2-7
d_gene: TRBD2
CDR3aa: CSISLAGVHYEQYF
CDR3nt: TGCAGCATTAGCCTAGCGGGAGTGCACTACGAGCAGTACTTC

len: 13
v_gene: TRBV30
abundance: .
j_gene: TRBJ1-2
d_gene: .
CDR3aa: CASWDKIYYGYTF
CDR3nt: TGTGCCAGTTGGGACAAAATCTACTATGGCTACACCTTC